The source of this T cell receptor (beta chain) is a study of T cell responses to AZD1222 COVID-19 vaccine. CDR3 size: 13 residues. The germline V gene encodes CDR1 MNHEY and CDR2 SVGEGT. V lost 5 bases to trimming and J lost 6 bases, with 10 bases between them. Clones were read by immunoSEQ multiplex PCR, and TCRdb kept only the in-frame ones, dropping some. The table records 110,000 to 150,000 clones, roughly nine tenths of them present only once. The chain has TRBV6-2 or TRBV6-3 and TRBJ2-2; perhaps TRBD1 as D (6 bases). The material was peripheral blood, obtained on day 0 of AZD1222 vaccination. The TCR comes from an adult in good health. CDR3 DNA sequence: TGTGCCAGCAGTACAGGGAGCGCCGGGGAGCTGTTTTTT. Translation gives CASSTGSAGELFF.